This TCR beta chain is drawn from a study of blood T cells in healthy people across ages. Study in general: The capture of about one barcoded beta molecule per two T cells was achieved by template switching.

Primed by a sample-barcoded 5' primer and a J-beta primer mix, a second PCR proceeded for about 6 to 12 cycles. TCRdb passed the 5' RACE reads through MiXCR, listing each CDR3 protein once. This sample has roughly 1.7 million distinct CDR3 sequences, with approximately 32% found just once. Trimming stripped 6 bases from V and 3 bases from J, with 14 bases between. There are 14 residues in the CDR3. Germline V CDR1 and CDR2: ENHRY, SYGVKD. Study outcomes and limitations: With unsorted PBMCs, a conclusive comparison of naive versus antigen-experienced cells was not possible. The diversity estimates, figures obtained from one million T cells, were considered underestimates.

In the case of this clonotype: The antigen is unknown.

Each donor gave roughly 9.1 milliliters of peripheral blood. The sequence was collected from a woman in her thirties in good health. J is TRBJ1-2 and V is TRBV10-3; D unclear. The sequencing sample was made of blood. CDR3 nucleotide sequence: TGTGCCATCAGGGCCTCGACCGACTACTATGGCTACACCTTC. Protein: CAIRASTDYYGYTF.